The 18 T cell receptor beta chains listed next were all sequenced from one sample in a study of blood T cells in healthy people across ages. A second PCR of 7 to 11 cycles used a sample-barcoded 5' primer and a J-beta primer mix. TCRdb fed the 5' RACE reads into MiXCR, producing one record per CDR3 protein. The sample yields fewer than 900,000 distinct CDR3 sequences, 35% to 45% seen once. Sequencing was carried out using blood. The receptors shown here come from a woman in her fifties or sixties in good health.

Details on this clonotype: A much larger clone is a single base away; this may be a read error. V and J are TRBV13 and TRBJ2-4; 10 bases line up with TRBD2. Trimming cost V 5 bases and J 13 bases; bases outside gene matches: 20. Germline CDR1 is PRHDT and CDR2 is FYEKMQ (reference sequence). CDR3 length: 17 amino acids. The CDR3: CASSLPNGLAVPNEQYF. DNA of the CDR3: TGTGCCAGCAGCCTCCCCAACGGACTAGCGGTACCCAATGAGCAGTACTTC.

A few counts support this clonotype. The genes are TRBV6-1 and TRBJ2-7; D remains ambiguous. Per germline, CDR1 MNHNS and CDR2 SASEGT. CDR3 length: 13 amino acids. Trimming removed 1 base at V and 6 bases at J, with 10 bases between. CDR3: CASSEGPKPEQYF. CDR3 bases: TGTGCCAGCAGTGAAGGTCCGAAGCCCGAGCAGTACTTC.

The CDR3 reads CASSLNGYGYEQYF. The CDR3 DNA reads as TGTGCCAGCAGTTTAAACGGGTACGGCTACGAGCAGTACTTC. The chain uses TRBV6-1 and TRBJ2-7, with D unclear. The germline gives CDR1 MNHNS, CDR2 SASEGT. The V gene lost 5 bases and the J gene lost 3 bases, with 14 bases spanning the gap. CDR3 length: 14 residues.

The CDR3 region has the DNA TGTGCCAGCAGCGTAGGGGGCATGAAGACCCAGTACTTC. Translated: CASSVGGMKTQYF. V usage is TRBV7-3 and J usage is TRBJ2-5; 7 nucleotides line up with TRBD1. Germline values: CDR1 SGHTA, CDR2 FQGTGA. The CDR3 runs 13 residues. V was clipped by 5 bases and J by 6 bases; unmatched bases: 6.

This clonotype was counted ten times or more. V and J are TRBV12-3 or TRBV12-4 and TRBJ2-1, with 11 positions matching TRBD2. V was pared by 1 base and J by 6 bases, with 5 bases of the junction left unmatched. The CDR3 length is 16 residues. CDR3: CASSLGPSGRTNEQFF. DNA for the CDR3: TGTGCCAGCAGTTTAGGGCCTAGCGGGAGGACCAATGAGCAGTTCTTC.

The rearrangement links TRBV13 to TRBJ2-7; D unresolved. The CDR3 consists of 14 residues. Germline values: CDR1 PRHDT, CDR2 FYEKMQ (reference sequence). Trimming took 1 base from V and 0 from J, leaving 7 bases between them. The CDR3 region is CASSLETNSYEQYF. CDR3 sequence (DNA): TGTGCCAGCAGCTTAGAAACTAACTCCTACGAGCAGTACTTC.

This clonotype appeared a few times. The chain joins TRBV20-1 to TRBJ2-1, with 7 bases that match TRBD1. Per germline, CDR1 DFQATT and CDR2 SNEGSKA (reference sequence). V shed 6 bases, J shed 4 bases, and the junction held 6 bases outside the gene matches. This CDR3 contains 13 residues. The CDR3 loop reads CSADRDPYNEQFF. CDR3 bases: TGCAGTGCAGACAGGGATCCTTACAATGAGCAGTTCTTC.

This clonotype was seen many times. The rearrangement joins TRBV29-1 to TRBJ2-5; TRBD1 agrees at 9 bases. Germline CDR1 is SQVTM and CDR2 is ANQGSEA. V trimming: 8 bases; J trimming: 5 bases; junction bases outside the gene matches: 6. The CDR3 spans 12 residues. This chain's CDR3 is CSSGTGWETQYF. CDR3 nucleotide sequence: TGCAGCTCAGGGACAGGGTGGGAGACCCAGTACTTC.

The V call is TRBV28, the J call TRBJ2-1, with TRBD2 identical over 7 bases. V trimming: 5 bases; J trimming: 7 bases; junction bases outside the gene matches: 8. The CDR3 spans 14 residues. Germline V CDR1 and CDR2: MDHEN, SYDVKM. The CDR3 here is CASSGGGLRNEQFF. CDR3 nucleotide sequence: TGTGCCAGCAGTGGGGGGGGGTTACGAAATGAGCAGTTCTTC.

This clonotype was counted only a few times. V is TRBV30 and J is TRBJ2-3; 11 nucleotides align to TRBD2. CDR3 length: 17 amino acids. The trim removed 1 base at V and 5 bases at J, leaving 11 bases unmatched. The germline V gene encodes CDR1 GTSNPN and CDR2 SVGIG (reference sequence). CDR3 loop: CAWSDPELAGVIDTQYF. CDR3 nucleotide sequence: TGTGCCTGGAGTGACCCTGAACTAGCGGGAGTTATAGATACGCAGTATTTT.

The chain is built from TRBV10-3 and TRBJ2-2; 8 bases line up with TRBD2. This CDR3 spans 17 amino acids. CDR1 is ENHRY and CDR2 is SYGVKD in the germline V gene. The ends lost 0 bases at V and 0 bases at J; junction bases unmatched: 3. CDR3 amino acids: CAISESGGGTNTGELFF. CDR3 DNA sequence: TGTGCCATCAGTGAGTCGGGCGGGGGGACGAACACCGGGGAGCTGTTTTTT.

This clonotype was recorded a few times. This chain joins TRBV6-2 or TRBV6-3 and TRBJ2-1; no clear D gene. The germline gives CDR1 MNHEY, CDR2 SVGEGT. The V and J ends lost 4 bases and 0 bases respectively, with 10 bases between them. This CDR3 is 15 amino acids long. In DNA, the CDR3 is TGTGCCAGCAGTTCCTTATCGGTCTCCTACAATGAGCAGTTCTTC. Residues: CASSSLSVSYNEQFF.

This rearrangement joins TRBV5-1 to TRBJ2-1; 10 nucleotides align to TRBD1. Germline V gene sequence: CDR1 SGHRS, CDR2 YFSETQ. V gave up 1 base and J gave up 8 bases; unmatched junction bases: 6. The CDR3 spans 15 residues. This CDR3 reads CASSLQRQGAHEQFF. In DNA, the CDR3 is TGCGCCAGCAGCTTGCAGAGACAGGGGGCCCATGAGCAGTTCTTC.

Details on this clonotype: It differs at one base from a far larger clone, so likely a read error. The J gene is TRBJ2-5, the V gene TRBV7-6; maybe TRBD2 (5 bases). This CDR3 is built from 12 residues. Germline loops: CDR1 SGHVS, CDR2 FNYEAQ. Here the CDR3 reads CASSLAGETQSF. For the CDR3, the DNA is TGTGCCAGCAGCTTAGCGGGAGAGACCCAGTCCTTC.

The CDR3 sequence: CSARVGHTGELFF. In DNA form, the CDR3 reads TGCAGTGCTAGAGTGGGGCACACCGGGGAGCTGTTTTTT. The chain carries TRBV20-1 and TRBJ2-2, with D possibly matching TRBD1 (5 bases). The germline gives CDR1 DFQATT, CDR2 SNEGSKA (reference sequence). This CDR3 spans 13 amino acids. The V end was cut by 1 base, the J end by 3 bases, with 6 bases between.

Turning to this clonotype: It may be a read error: a sequence one base away is much more abundant. The J gene is TRBJ2-7, the V gene TRBV28; TRBD2 aligns across 7 bases. The V gene's germline CDR1 is MDHEN and CDR2 SYDVKM. V dropped 5 bases and J dropped 6; count of bases not matched to a gene: 10. CDR3 size: 14 residues. The CDR3 loop reads CASSVVAGVSEQYF. The DNA for the CDR3 is TGTGCCAGCAGTGTTGTTGCGGGAGTAAGCGAGCAGTACTTC.

At least ten counts were recorded for this clonotype. J is TRBJ2-7 and V is TRBV25-1; 7 nucleotides match TRBD1. Germline CDR1 MGHDK, CDR2 SYGVNS. V gave up 4 bases and J gave up 3 bases; unmatched junction bases: 3. The CDR3 totals 13 residues. CDR3 sequence reads: CASSGGQHYEQYF. In nucleotides, the CDR3 is TGTGCCAGCAGTGGGGGACAGCACTACGAGCAGTACTTC.

CDR3 sequence reads: CASSEVTGVTEAFF. Here the CDR3 DNA reads TGTGCCAGCAGTGAAGTGACAGGGGTCACTGAAGCTTTCTTT. The V call is TRBV25-1, the J call TRBJ1-1; TRBD1 matches at 8 bases. The CDR3 contains 14 residues. Germline trimming cut 2 bases from V and 4 bases from J; bases unmatched to any gene: 3. The germline V gene encodes CDR1 MGHDK and CDR2 SYGVNS.